This T cell receptor (beta chain) was captured in a study of blood T cells in healthy people across ages. As to this clonotype: Its target is unknown.

Findings and caveats of the study: Unsorted PBMCs blocked a conclusive comparison of naive and antigen-experienced cells. As naive T cell percentage varied, TCR beta diversity correlated strongly with it.

V lost 6 bases to trimming and J lost 8 bases; unmatched junction nucleotides: 2. Germline V gene data show CDR1 as MNHEY and CDR2 as SMNVEV (reference sequence). This CDR3 region has 12 residues. Combining a sample-barcoded 5' primer with a J-beta primer mix, a second PCR ran for roughly 6 to 11 cycles. TCRdb recomputed calls from the 5' RACE reads with MiXCR, one row per CDR3 protein. Here the sample spans more than 650,000 distinct CDR3 sequences, roughly 20% being singletons. The sequence was collected from a man in his 70s in good health. The J gene is TRBJ2-4, the V gene TRBV27; 9 bases are a match to TRBD1. The sequencing input was blood. The CDR3 coding sequence is TGTGCCAGCAGGGACAGGGGAGACATTCAGTACTTC. This gives the protein CASRDRGDIQYF.